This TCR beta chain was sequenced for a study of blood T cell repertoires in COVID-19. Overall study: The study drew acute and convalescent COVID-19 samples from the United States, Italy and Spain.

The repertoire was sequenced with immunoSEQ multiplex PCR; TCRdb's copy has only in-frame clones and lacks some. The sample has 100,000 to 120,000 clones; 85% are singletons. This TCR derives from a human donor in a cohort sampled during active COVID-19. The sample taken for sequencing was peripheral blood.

The CDR3 reads CASSNRLAGGQDNEQFF. DNA of the CDR3: TGTGCCAGTAGTAACCGACTAGCGGGGGGGCAAGACAATGAGCAGTTCTTC. The chain has TRBV19 and TRBJ2-1, with 14 bases aligning to TRBD2. The CDR3 contains 17 residues. Losses at the gene ends were 4 bases for V and 5 bases for J; bases not matched to a gene: 7. Germline CDR1 is LNHDA and CDR2 is SQIVND (reference sequence).